The 18 T cell receptor beta chains listed next were all sequenced from one sample in a study of blood T cell repertoires in COVID-19. Only in-frame clones appear in the TCRdb table, and some are missing; sequencing was by immunoSEQ multiplex PCR. The sample carries some 190,000 clones, more than 80% recorded once. Source material: peripheral blood. The receptors were sampled from a woman older than 75 with COVID-19, enrolled during active disease.

In the case of this clone: The identical CDR3 is also encoded by other nucleotide sequences in the sample. The genes are TRBV5-4 and TRBJ2-7; 14 bases map to TRBD2. J was trimmed by 4 bases and V by 4 bases; bases with no gene match: 4. The CDR3 is made up of 15 amino acids. CDR1 is SGHNT, CDR2 YYREEE, per germline (reference sequence). CDR3 amino acids: CASSQGLAGAYEQYF. CDR3 sequence (DNA): TGTGCCAGCAGCCAGGGACTAGCGGGGGCATACGAGCAGTACTTC.

This chain uses TRBV18 with TRBJ1-2; no clear D gene. Germline V gives CDR1 KGHSH, CDR2 LQKENI. V was pared by 2 bases and J by 8 bases, with 12 bases between. This CDR3 is 13 amino acids long. The CDR3 spells CASSPLASEGYTF. The DNA of the CDR3 is TGTGCCAGCTCACCATTGGCCTCGGAGGGCTACACCTTC. The variable domain in full, with the rest retrieved from reference TRBV18 and TRBJ1-2, is NAGVMQNPRHLVRRRGQEARLRCSPMKGHSHVYWYRQLPEEGLKFMVYLQKENIIDESGMPKERFSAEFPKEGPSILRIQQVVRGDSAAYFCASSPLASEGYTFGSGTRLTVV.

The rearrangement joins TRBV4-1 to TRBJ2-1; 7 nucleotides match TRBD1. The CDR3 totals 13 residues. V was clipped by 9 bases and J by 4 bases; unmatched bases: 6. Germline V lookup: CDR1 MGHRA, CDR2 YSYEKL. The CDR3: CASRGTAYNEQFF. Written as DNA, the CDR3 is TGCGCCAGTAGGGGGACAGCTTACAATGAGCAGTTCTTC.

The V call is TRBV5-1, the J call TRBJ2-5, with 12 bases matching TRBD2. The germline gives CDR1 SGHRS, CDR2 YFSETQ. The length of the CDR3 is 15 residues. Unmatched junction bases numbered 6, after V lost 4 bases and J lost 5 bases. CDR3 protein: CASSPMTSGGETQYF. CDR3 coding DNA: TGCGCCAGCAGCCCCATGACTAGCGGGGGTGAGACCCAGTACTTC.

V usage is TRBV9 and J usage is TRBJ1-1; D is unresolved. The CDR3 consists of 15 residues. V gave up 3 bases and J gave up 3 bases, with 15 bases separating them. Germline V gene data show CDR1 as SGDLS and CDR2 as YYNGEE. CDR3 protein: CASSEGGKTDTEAFF. In DNA form, the CDR3 reads TGTGCCAGCAGCGAGGGAGGGAAAACGGACACTGAAGCTTTCTTT. The whole variable domain, remainder taken from reference TRBV9 and TRBJ1-1, is DSGVTQTPKHLITATGQRVTLRCSPRSGDLSVYWYQQSLDQGLQFLIQYYNGEERAKGNILERFSAQQFPDLHSELNLSSLELGDSALYFCASSEGGKTDTEAFFGQGTRLTVV.

The gene calls are TRBV6-5 and TRBJ2-5; 8 bases align to TRBD2. The V segment lost 2 bases and the J segment 4 bases; nucleotides outside the gene matches: 3. This CDR3 is 14 amino acids long. Germline CDR1 is MNHEY and CDR2 is SVGAGI. The CDR3 sequence is CASSYRGGGETQYF. CDR3 in DNA: TGTGCCAGCAGTTACCGGGGGGGCGGAGAGACCCAGTACTTC.

The chain combines TRBV29-1 with TRBJ1-1; D uncertain. CDR3 length: 13 residues. CDR1 SQVTM and CDR2 ANQGSEA come from the germline V gene. Between the trimmed V and J ends, which lost 7 bases and 1 base, there was a span of 13 bases. CDR3 nucleotide sequence: TGCAGCGCAAAAACGGCGGGGAACACTGAAGCTTTCTTT. Its translation is CSAKTAGNTEAFF.

The chain recombines TRBV28 with TRBJ1-2; D unclear. V was trimmed by 7 bases and J by 8 bases, leaving 14 bases between them. This CDR3 is built from 12 residues. The germline CDR1 and CDR2 sequences are MDHEN and SYDVKM. Here the CDR3 reads CASNLRENGYTF. The DNA of the CDR3 is TGTGCCAGCAACCTGAGGGAAAACGGCTACACCTTC.

This clone was observed a handful of times. The chain employs TRBV4-1 and TRBJ2-5; D might be TRBD2 (6 bases). The CDR3 length is 14 residues. CDR1 and CDR2 (germline): MGHRA, YSYEKL. V shed 0 bases and J shed 8 bases, with 13 bases lying between them. The CDR3 loop is CASSQDTEGRTQYF. The CDR3 DNA sequence: TGCGCCAGCAGCCAAGATACGGAGGGTAGAACCCAGTACTTC.

The chain uses TRBV7-8 and TRBJ2-2; 7 positions match TRBD1. V trimming: 6 bases; J trimming: 0 bases; junction bases outside the gene matches: 4. CDR1 is SGHVS and CDR2 is FQNEAQ in the germline V gene. There are 15 residues in the CDR3. The CDR3 loop is CASRLDRANTGELFF. The CDR3 DNA follows: TGTGCCAGCAGACTCGACAGGGCGAACACCGGGGAGCTGTTTTTT.

The gene calls are TRBV11-1 and TRBJ2-7, with D tentatively TRBD2 (6 bases). The CDR3 sequence is 13 residues long. Trimming cost V 3 bases and J 2 bases, with 8 bases left between them. Germline V CDR1 and CDR2: SGHAT, FQDESV (reference sequence). CDR3 in amino acids: CASSFGGPYEQYF. DNA of the CDR3: TGTGCCAGCAGCTTCGGGGGACCCTACGAGCAGTACTTC. Variable domain in full (rest from reference TRBV11-1 and TRBJ2-7): EAEVAQSPRYKITEKSQAVAFWCDPISGHATLYWYRQILGQGPELLVQFQDESVVDDSQLPKDRFSAERLKGVDSTLKIQPAELGDSAMYLCASSFGGPYEQYFGPGTRLTVT.

This chain links TRBV5-1 with TRBJ2-3; 15 nucleotides agree with TRBD2. After removal of 4 bases from V and 4 bases from J, the junction contained 7 bases not matched to a gene. The CDR3 spans 17 residues. Per germline, CDR1 SGHRS and CDR2 YFSETQ. DNA of the CDR3: TGCGCCAGCAGCCCCAGGACTAGCGGGAGGGACTCAGATACGCAGTATTTT. Translating gives CASSPRTSGRDSDTQYF.

The chain is built from TRBV2 and TRBJ1-2; no clear D. Trimming stripped 2 bases from V and 8 bases from J, with 6 bases between. Per the germline V gene, CDR1 is SNHLY and CDR2 is FYNNEI. This CDR3 region has 11 residues. DNA of the CDR3: TGTGCCAGCAGTGAATGGCAAGGCTACACCTTC. This codes for CASSEWQGYTF. The full variable domain, its missing parts supplied by reference TRBV2 and TRBJ1-2, is EPEVTQTPSHQVTQMGQEVILRCVPISNHLYFYWYRQILGQKVEFLVSFYNNEISEKSEIFDDQFSVERPDGSNFTLKIRSTKLEDSAMYFCASSEWQGYTFGSGTRLTVV.

The V gene is TRBV4-2, the J gene TRBJ1-6; TRBD1 is a possible D gene (6 bases). Trimming took 6 bases from V and 7 from J, leaving 10 bases between them. This CDR3 spans 13 amino acids. CDR1 is LGHNA and CDR2 is YNFKEQ in the germline V gene. DNA of the CDR3: TGTGCCAGCAGTCCTGACAGGAATTCACCCCTCCACTTT. Its protein product is CASSPDRNSPLHF.

The rearrangement joins TRBV2 to TRBJ1-6; no definite D call. The length of the CDR3 is 13 residues. Trimming took 4 bases from V and 7 from J, leaving 8 bases between them. Germline CDR1 and CDR2: SNHLY and FYNNEI. CDR3 nucleotide sequence: TGTGCCAGCAGTGGGGGAGTGAATTCACCCCTCCACTTT. It translates to CASSGGVNSPLHF.

The chain is built from TRBV7-9 and TRBJ2-2; no reliable D call. The CDR3 has 15 amino acids. The V and J ends lost 4 bases and 3 bases respectively, with 12 bases between them. In germline, CDR1 is SEHNR, CDR2 FQNEAQ (reference sequence). This CDR3 is CASSSPRGDTGELFF. Written as DNA, the CDR3 is TGTGCCAGCAGCTCACCTAGAGGCGACACCGGGGAGCTGTTTTTT.

The genes are TRBV7-9 and TRBJ2-7; D perhaps matches TRBD1 (6 bases). CDR3 size: 14 residues. The V end lost 5 bases, the J end lost 0 bases, and 11 bases lay between the germline ends. CDR1 and CDR2 from the germline V gene are SEHNR and FQNEAQ (reference sequence). CDR3 sequence (DNA): TGTGCCAGCAGCGCTCTACAGGGCTCCTACGAGCAGTACTTC. Translated: CASSALQGSYEQYF.

The CDR3 DNA follows: TGTGCCAGCTCGCCTAACAGGGGAAGCAATCAGCCCCAGCATTTT. This encodes CASSPNRGSNQPQHF. This chain uses TRBV18 with TRBJ1-5; 7 bases align to TRBD1. The trim removed 6 bases at V and 1 base at J, leaving 6 bases unmatched. The CDR3 covers 15 residues. CDR1 and CDR2 from the germline V gene are KGHSH and LQKENI.